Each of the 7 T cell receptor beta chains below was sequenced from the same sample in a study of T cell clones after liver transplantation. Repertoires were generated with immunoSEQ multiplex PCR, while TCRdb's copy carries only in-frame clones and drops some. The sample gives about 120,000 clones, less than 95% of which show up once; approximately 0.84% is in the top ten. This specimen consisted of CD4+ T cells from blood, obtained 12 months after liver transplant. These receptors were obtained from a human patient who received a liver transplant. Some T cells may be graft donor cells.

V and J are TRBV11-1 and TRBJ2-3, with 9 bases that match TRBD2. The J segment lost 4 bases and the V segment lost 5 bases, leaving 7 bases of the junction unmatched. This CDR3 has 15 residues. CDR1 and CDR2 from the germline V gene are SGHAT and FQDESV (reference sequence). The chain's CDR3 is CASSRLASGADTQYF. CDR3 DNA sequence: TGTGCCAGCAGCCGCCTGGCTAGCGGGGCAGATACGCAGTATTTT.

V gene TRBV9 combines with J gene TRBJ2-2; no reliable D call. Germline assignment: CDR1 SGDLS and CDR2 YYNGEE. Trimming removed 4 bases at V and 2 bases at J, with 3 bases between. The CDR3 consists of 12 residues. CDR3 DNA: TGTGCCAGCAGCTTAAACACCGGGGAGCTGTTTTTT. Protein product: CASSLNTGELFF.

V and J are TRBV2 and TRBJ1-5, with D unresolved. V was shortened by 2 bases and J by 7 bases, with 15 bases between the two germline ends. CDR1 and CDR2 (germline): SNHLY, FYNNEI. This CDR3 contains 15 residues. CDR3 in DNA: TGTGCCAGCAGTGAAACAGAACGGACGGGGCAGCCCCAGCATTTT. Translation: CASSETERTGQPQHF.

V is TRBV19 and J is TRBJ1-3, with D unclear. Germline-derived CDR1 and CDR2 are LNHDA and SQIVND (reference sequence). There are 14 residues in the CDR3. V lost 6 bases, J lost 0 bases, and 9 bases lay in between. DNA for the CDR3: TGTGCCAGTAGGCCCGGGTCCTCTGGAAACACCATATATTTT. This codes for CASRPGSSGNTIYF. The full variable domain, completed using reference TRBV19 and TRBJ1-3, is DGGITQSPKYLFRKEGQNVTLSCEQNLNHDAMYWYRQDPGQGLRLIYYSQIVNDFQKGDIAEGYSVSREKKESFPLTVTSAQKNPTAFYLCASRPGSSGNTIYFGEGSWLTVV.

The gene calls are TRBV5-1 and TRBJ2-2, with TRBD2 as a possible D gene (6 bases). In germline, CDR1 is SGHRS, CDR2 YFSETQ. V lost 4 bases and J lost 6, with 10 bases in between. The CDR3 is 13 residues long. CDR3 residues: CASSPRRAGELFF. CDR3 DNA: TGCGCCAGCAGCCCCCGGAGGGCCGGGGAGCTGTTTTTT.

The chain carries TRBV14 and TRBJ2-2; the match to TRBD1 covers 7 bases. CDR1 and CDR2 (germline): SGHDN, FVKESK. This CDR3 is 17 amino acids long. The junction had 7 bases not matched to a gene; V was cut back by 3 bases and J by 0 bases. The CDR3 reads CASSHRTGSTNTGELFF. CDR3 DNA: TGTGCCAGCAGCCACAGGACAGGAAGCACGAACACCGGGGAGCTGTTTTTT.

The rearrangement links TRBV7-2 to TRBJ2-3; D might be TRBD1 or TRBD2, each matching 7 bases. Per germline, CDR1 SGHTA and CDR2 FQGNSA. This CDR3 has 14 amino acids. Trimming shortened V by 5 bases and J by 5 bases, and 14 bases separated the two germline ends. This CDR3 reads CASSPGRGQDTQYF. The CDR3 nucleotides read TGTGCCAGCAGCCCAGGGAGGGGGCAAGATACGCAGTATTTT.